The clone carrying this TCR beta chain was recorded many times. The data were obtained in a study of T cell repertoires in cytomegalovirus infection. Via MiXCR, TCRdb re-called the reads, giving one row per CDR3 protein. The sample includes 200,000 to 250,000 distinct CDR3 sequences, roughly an eighth of them seen just once. The sequencing input was PBMCs. This TCR came from a human donor in good health (CMV status not recorded). Some clones in this sample may be carry-over from other donors' samples.

CDR3 sequence: CASSWKGEGQPQHF. CDR3 coding DNA: TGTGCCAGCAGCTGGAAAGGGGAGGGGCAGCCCCAGCATTTT. The J gene is TRBJ1-5, the V gene TRBV7-2; D is perhaps TRBD1 (5 bases). Trimming took off 4 bases at V and 7 bases at J, with 14 bases between the two ends. CDR3 length equals 14 residues. CDR1 and CDR2 (germline): SGHTA, FQGNSA.